These 26 T cell receptor beta chains share one sample of origin, sequenced in a study of T cell repertoires in cytomegalovirus infection. A single record per CDR3 protein comes from TCRdb applying MiXCR to the reads. The sample holds about 900,000 distinct CDR3 sequences, approximately 31% seen once. These receptors' targets are unknown. Here the sequenced sample was cultured CD8+ T cells from PBMCs, taken from culture after CMV antigen stimulation. Receptors originate from a human donor in good health (CMV status not recorded). Some clones in this sample may be carry-over from other donors' samples.

The chain joins TRBV6-5 to TRBJ2-1; 11 bases align to TRBD2. The CDR3 runs 15 residues. With V trimmed by 2 bases and J by 9 bases, 6 bases remained unmatched. The germline gives CDR1 MNHEY, CDR2 SVGAGI. DNA for the CDR3: TGTGCCAGCAGTTACGCTAGCGGGGGGCGGGGTGAGCAGTTCTTC. This gives the protein CASSYASGGRGEQFF.

This clonotype was counted ten times or more. The chain joins TRBV2 to TRBJ1-5, with a tentative D call TRBD1 (5 bases). CDR3 length equals 16 residues. Between the trimmed V and J ends, which lost 2 bases and 2 bases, there was a span of 13 bases. Germline CDR1 and CDR2: SNHLY and FYNNEI. The CDR3 region is CASSERGGGGNQPQHF. As DNA, the CDR3 is TGTGCCAGCAGTGAACGCGGGGGGGGGGGCAATCAGCCCCAGCATTTT.

This rearrangement joins TRBV15 to TRBJ2-7, with 9 bases matching TRBD1. V lost 0 bases and J lost 4; bases outside the gene matches: 4. The germline CDR1 and CDR2 sequences are LNHNV and YYDKDF (reference sequence). This CDR3 is built from 15 residues. The CDR3 spells CATSRDTGGWYEQYF. Written as DNA, the CDR3 is TGTGCCACCAGCAGAGACACAGGGGGCTGGTACGAGCAGTACTTC.

The CDR3 DNA follows: TGTGCCAGCAACCCCTCAGAGAACACTGAAGCTTTCTTT. Translating gives CASNPSENTEAFF. V is TRBV6-6 and J is TRBJ1-1; no reliable D call. The length of the CDR3 is 13 residues. Germline CDR1 is MNHNY and CDR2 is SVGAGI (reference sequence). V was shortened by 7 bases and J by 1 base, with 10 bases between the two germline ends.

Only a few counts were recorded for this clonotype. This sequence joins TRBV11-2 and TRBJ2-1; 9 bases map to TRBD2. The germline CDR1 and CDR2 sequences are SGHAT and FQNNGV. The CDR3 covers 16 residues. J lost 0 bases, V lost 2 bases, and 2 bases had no gene match. DNA for the CDR3: TGTGCCAGCAGCTTAACTAGCGGGCACTCCTACAATGAGCAGTTCTTC. It translates to CASSLTSGHSYNEQFF.

This clonotype was detected a few times. The V and J genes are TRBV6-1 and TRBJ2-1; maybe TRBD1 (5 bases). This CDR3 spans 14 amino acids. CDR1 and CDR2 from the germline V gene are MNHNS and SASEGT. The V gene lost 6 bases and the J gene lost 8 bases, with 17 bases spanning the gap. CDR3: CASSPQSRADEQFF. DNA for the CDR3: TGTGCCAGCAGCCCCCAGAGCAGGGCCGATGAGCAGTTCTTC.

There are many counts of this clonotype. J is TRBJ2-2 and V is TRBV7-6; 11 nucleotides align to TRBD2. The CDR3 contains 15 residues. Losses at the gene ends were 4 bases for V and 9 bases for J; bases not matched to a gene: 7. The germline CDR1 and CDR2 sequences are SGHVS and FNYEAQ. The CDR3 loop is CASSYLAGGNRELFF. CDR3 bases: TGTGCCAGCAGCTACCTAGCGGGGGGAAACCGGGAGCTGTTTTTT.

The gene calls are TRBV7-9 and TRBJ1-1, with D tentatively TRBD1 (6 bases). V shed 5 bases and J shed 10 bases, with 8 bases lying between them. The CDR3 sequence is 10 residues long. Germline V gives CDR1 SEHNR, CDR2 FQNEAQ (reference sequence). The CDR3 spells CASSAGAAFF. For the CDR3, the DNA is TGTGCCAGCAGCGCAGGGGCAGCTTTCTTT.

The CDR3 bases are TGTGCCAGCAGTTACACCAGCTTCAGCACAGATACGCAGTATTTT. Its translation: CASSYTSFSTDTQYF. The V call is TRBV6-5, the J call TRBJ2-3, with no clear D. CDR3 length equals 15 residues. Per germline, CDR1 MNHEY and CDR2 SVGAGI. Trimming removed 2 bases at V and 0 bases at J, with 9 bases between.

This clonotype was observed once. A single base separates this from a much larger clone, so it may be a read error. The V and J genes are TRBV20-1 and TRBJ2-3; 12 bases match TRBD2. The CDR3 covers 16 residues. Germline values: CDR1 DFQATT, CDR2 SNEGSKA (reference sequence). As DNA, the CDR3 is TGCAGTGCTAGGCGCAGGCTAGCGGGGGGGCCAGATATGCAGTATTTT. Translation: CSARRRLAGGPDMQYF.

The chain recombines TRBV27 with TRBJ2-1; a possible D gene is TRBD1 (5 bases). The CDR3 loop spans 16 amino acids. Germline CDR1 reads MNHEY; CDR2 reads SMNVEV (reference sequence). V was shortened by 0 bases and J by 7 bases, with 16 bases between the two germline ends. CDR3 DNA: TGTGCCAGCAGTTTATCCGACAGCCCGACAGATAATGAGCAGTTCTTC. This sequence encodes CASSLSDSPTDNEQFF.

The rearrangement joins TRBV4-1 to TRBJ1-1; D perhaps matches TRBD1 (5 bases). Trimming shortened V by 6 bases and J by 1 base, and 12 bases separated the two germline ends. Germline V CDR1 and CDR2: MGHRA, YSYEKL. The CDR3 has 14 amino acids. The CDR3 nucleotides read TGCGCCAGCAGACCCGACAGTGAGAACACTGAAGCTTTCTTT. It translates to CASRPDSENTEAFF.

This clonotype was counted only a few times. The V and J genes are TRBV15 and TRBJ2-2, with 9 bases fitting TRBD1. J was trimmed by 2 bases and V by 2 bases; bases with no gene match: 12. The length of the CDR3 is 19 residues. Germline-derived CDR1 and CDR2 are LNHNV and YYDKDF (reference sequence). The CDR3 spells CATSRRQGDVVTNTGELFF. CDR3 nucleotide sequence: TGTGCCACCAGCAGACGACAGGGGGATGTGGTAACCAACACCGGGGAGCTGTTTTTT.

This clonotype appeared many times. Here the CDR3 reads CASSLVRDSRSSYNEQFF. For the CDR3, the DNA is TGTGCCAGCAGCTTAGTTCGCGACTCTCGAAGCTCCTACAATGAGCAGTTCTTC. The rearrangement joins TRBV7-6 to TRBJ2-1; D not certain. This CDR3 has 18 amino acids. Germline CDR1 reads SGHVS; CDR2 reads FNYEAQ. V lost 1 base, J lost 0 bases, and 16 bases lay in between.

The chain couples TRBV7-9 to TRBJ2-5; a weak D match, TRBD2 (5 bases). Trimming took 3 bases from V and 2 from J, leaving 16 bases between them. The CDR3 consists of 16 residues. CDR1 and CDR2 (germline): SEHNR, FQNEAQ (reference sequence). The CDR3, as DNA: TGTGCCAGCAGCTTTCGGCAGGAGGCGACGCAAGAGACCCAGTACTTC. Its translation is CASSFRQEATQETQYF. Using reference TRBV7-9 and TRBJ2-5 for the parts outside the CDR3, the full variable domain is DTGVSQNPRHKITKRGQNVTFRCDPISEHNRLYWYRQTLGQGPEFLTYFQNEAQLEKSRLLSDRFSAERPKGSFSTLEIQRTEQGDSAMYLCASSFRQEATQETQYFGPGTRLLVL.

The CDR3 DNA is TGTGCCAGCAGTTCGCGGTCGACAGGGAGACTCACCGGGGAGCTGTTTTTT. Protein: CASSSRSTGRLTGELFF. V and J are TRBV28 and TRBJ2-2; TRBD1 agrees at 7 bases. The CDR3 runs to 17 residues. Unmatched junction bases numbered 12, after V lost 4 bases and J lost 4 bases. Germline V gives CDR1 MDHEN, CDR2 SYDVKM.

Only a few counts were recorded for this clonotype. This chain joins TRBV12-5 and TRBJ1-6, with D possibly TRBD1 on 5 matching bases. V shed 8 bases and J shed 5 bases, with 16 bases lying between them. Germline CDR1 reads LGHNT; CDR2 reads FRNRAP. The CDR3 length is 15 residues. The CDR3 DNA follows: TGTGCTAGTACCACAGAGACAGCCAATAATTCACCCCTCCACTTT. Translation: CASTTETANNSPLHF.

The chain combines TRBV20-1 with TRBJ1-2; the D gene is possibly TRBD1 (6 bases). V was pared by 5 bases and J by 8 bases, with 18 bases between. CDR1 is DFQATT and CDR2 is SNEGSKA in the germline V gene (reference sequence). The CDR3 consists of 13 residues. The CDR3 loop reads CSADLGGARGYTF. CDR3 coding DNA: TGCAGTGCTGACCTGGGGGGCGCAAGGGGCTACACCTTC.

CDR3 residues: CASSAGLDEQFF. The CDR3 coding sequence is TGTGCCAGCAGTGCCGGGTTAGATGAGCAGTTCTTC. This chain links TRBV12-3 or TRBV12-4 with TRBJ2-1; unclear D gene. This CDR3 region has 12 residues. V dropped 5 bases and J dropped 8 bases, with 10 bases sitting between them.

V gene TRBV6-2 or TRBV6-3 combines with J gene TRBJ1-5; D ambiguous. The CDR3 runs to 15 residues. Germline CDR1 MNHEY, CDR2 SVGEGT. Trimming left V 7 bases short and J 6 bases short, with 19 bases between. CDR3 region: CASTLVFRGGQPQHF. CDR3 DNA sequence: TGTGCCAGCACACTGGTATTCCGGGGTGGTCAGCCCCAGCATTTT.

On this clonotype: A junction boundary mismatches the germline segment, possibly from a read error. The gene calls are TRBV28 and TRBJ1-2; maybe TRBD1 (6 bases). The CDR3 is made up of 11 amino acids. CDR1 and CDR2 (germline): MDHEN, SYDVKM. The CDR3: CASSGQYVYTF. CDR3 DNA sequence: TGTGCCAGCTCTGGACAGTATGTCTACACCTTC.

The rearrangement links TRBV7-9 to TRBJ1-6; no firm D call. Germline CDR1 and CDR2: SEHNR and FQNEAQ (reference sequence). V shed 5 bases and J shed 7 bases, with 12 bases lying between them. This CDR3 is built from 14 residues. CDR3 bases: TGTGCCAGCAGCGCCGCGGACTGGAATTCACCCCTCCACTTT. Encoded protein: CASSAADWNSPLHF. The whole variable domain, remainder taken from reference TRBV7-9 and TRBJ1-6, is DTGVSQNPRHKITKRGQNVTFRCDPISEHNRLYWYRQTLGQGPEFLTYFQNEAQLEKSRLLSDRFSAERPKGSFSTLEIQRTEQGDSAMYLCASSAADWNSPLHFGNGTRLTVT.

V usage is TRBV29-1 and J usage is TRBJ1-2; D is uncertain. Trimming cost V 3 bases and J 8 bases, with 13 bases left between them. Germline values: CDR1 SQVTM, CDR2 ANQGSEA. CDR3 length: 12 amino acids. CDR3 DNA sequence: TGCAGCGTTGATGGAACTCCCGACGGCTACACCTTC. This translates into CSVDGTPDGYTF.

Details on this clonotype: The junction and the germline gene differ at one end; a read error may be behind it. The V gene is TRBV7-7, the J gene TRBJ2-5; D is possibly TRBD1 (5 bases). CDR1 is SSHAT, CDR2 FNYEAQ, per germline (reference sequence). This CDR3 region has 16 residues. CDR3 protein: CASSLGVGQAIETQYF. DNA of the CDR3: TGTGCTAGCAGCTTAGGGGTCGGGCAGGCGATAGAAACCCAGTACTTC.

This clonotype was seen at least ten times. This chain links TRBV7-6 with TRBJ2-1; 11 positions match TRBD2. The CDR3 spans 19 residues. CDR1 is SGHVS, CDR2 FNYEAQ, per germline. Trimming cost V 6 bases and J 3 bases; bases outside gene matches: 16. CDR3 in DNA: TGTGCCAGCAGTCGAGAGGCTAGCGGGGGGTTCCCAGACTACAATGAGCAGTTCTTC. This codes for CASSREASGGFPDYNEQFF.

Of note for this clonotype: This may arise from a read error, as a much more abundant clone is one base away. The CDR3 carries no conserved terminal phenylalanine or tryptophan, so it likely arises from a read error. The V gene is TRBV7-8, the J gene TRBJ2-5; a weak D match, TRBD1 (5 bases). CDR1 and CDR2 (germline): SGHVS, FQNEAQ. V dropped 7 bases and J dropped 2 bases, with 11 bases sitting between them. This CDR3 has 13 residues. CDR3 nucleotide sequence: TGTGCCAGCACCCTGGACATACAAGAGACCCAGTACTCC. Its protein is CASTLDIQETQYS.